This record concerns one T cell receptor (beta chain) sequence. The antigen is unknown. This CDR3 has 16 amino acids. Germline V lookup: CDR1 SGDLS, CDR2 YYNGEE. V lost 3 bases and J lost 1; bases outside the gene matches: 6. Caucasian individuals from Russia who were healthy and aged about 6 to 90 acted as donors. There were at least 5.5 micrograms of total RNA extracted from every sample. PCR was performed a second time for roughly 7 to 12 cycles using a sample-barcoded 5' primer and a J-beta primer mix. Each cDNA molecule carried a tag from a template-switch adaptor that contained 12 random nucleotides. TCRdb independently ran MiXCR on the 5' RACE reads; one entry per CDR3 protein. The table records about 1,500,000 distinct CDR3 sequences, approximately 38% of them present only once. The sample originates from a study of blood T cells in healthy people across ages. Points from the study as a whole: As age increased, TCR beta diversity per million T cells fell in a roughly linear fashion.

The chain combines TRBV9 with TRBJ2-1; 8 bases match TRBD2. Material: blood. The TCR comes from a young woman in good health. The CDR3 region has the DNA TGTGCCAGCAGCGAGACGCGGGGGGCTTCCTACAATGAGCAGTTCTTC. Residues: CASSETRGASYNEQFF.